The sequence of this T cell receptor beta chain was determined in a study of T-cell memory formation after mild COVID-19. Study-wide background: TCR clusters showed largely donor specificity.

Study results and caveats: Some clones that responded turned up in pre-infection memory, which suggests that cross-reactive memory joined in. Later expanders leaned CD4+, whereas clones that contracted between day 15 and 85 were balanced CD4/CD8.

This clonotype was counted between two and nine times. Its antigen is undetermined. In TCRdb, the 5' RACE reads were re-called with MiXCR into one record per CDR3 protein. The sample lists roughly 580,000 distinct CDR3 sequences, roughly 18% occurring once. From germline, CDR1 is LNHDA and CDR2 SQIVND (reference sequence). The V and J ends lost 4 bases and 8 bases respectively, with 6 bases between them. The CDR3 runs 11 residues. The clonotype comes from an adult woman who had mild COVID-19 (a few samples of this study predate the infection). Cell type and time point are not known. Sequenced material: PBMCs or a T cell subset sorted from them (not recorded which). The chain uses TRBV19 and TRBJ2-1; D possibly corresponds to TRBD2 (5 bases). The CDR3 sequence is CASSKRDEQFF. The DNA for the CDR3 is TGTGCCAGTAGTAAGAGGGATGAGCAGTTCTTC.